This TCR beta chain was observed in a study of blood T cells in healthy people across ages. A J-beta primer mix and a sample-barcoded 5' primer were used in a second PCR of roughly 7 to 12 cycles. TCRdb re-called the 5' RACE reads with MiXCR, one entry per CDR3 protein. Of 920,000 or so distinct CDR3 sequences in the sample, 40% to 45% were seen once. Germline lookup yields CDR1 SGHDT and CDR2 YYEEEE. The ends lost 7 bases at V and 3 bases at J; junction bases unmatched: 11. This CDR3 contains 16 residues. V is TRBV5-6 and J is TRBJ1-2; 11 bases agree with TRBD1. The sequencing sample was made of blood. The sequence was collected from a woman between 55 and 75 years old in good health. CDR3 nucleotide sequence: TGTGCCAGCGACTACGGGACAGGGGGAGTTCACTATGGCTACACCTTC. Translating gives CASDYGTGGVHYGYTF.